These 2 T cell receptor beta chains were all obtained from the same sample, sequenced in a study of metastatic and nonmetastatic thyroid tumors. TCRdb re-analyzed the PCR reads using MiXCR. The sample carries about 2,500 clones, almost 25% recorded once. Thyroid surgery had not been preceded by any treatment in any patient. The sequenced material came from adjacent normal tissue. Receptors originate from a male donor with papillary thyroid cancer or a benign thyroid nodule (not recorded which). Some clones in this sample may be carry-over from other donors' samples.

The chain has TRBV20-1 and TRBJ2-6; TRBD1 is a possible D gene (6 bases). This CDR3 is built from 16 residues. CDR1 and CDR2 from the germline V gene are DFQATT and SNEGSKA (reference sequence). V was shortened by 6 bases and J by 3 bases, with 18 bases between the two germline ends. The CDR3 reads CSAPPSTGLGANVLTF. CDR3 DNA sequence: TGCAGTGCCCCCCCCTCCACAGGGCTTGGGGCCAACGTCCTGACTTTC.

In its sample, this clone ranks as medium-sized. The chain combines TRBV4-1 with TRBJ1-2; D perhaps matches TRBD1 (6 bases). CDR3 length equals 14 residues. V shed 1 base and J shed 8 bases, with 14 bases lying between them. Germline CDR1 and CDR2: MGHRA and YSYEKL. CDR3 nucleotide sequence: TGCGCCAGCAGCCAAGTGTCGGGGGCTGGAGGCTACACCTTC. Residues: CASSQVSGAGGYTF.